Sequencing of this T cell receptor (beta chain) was carried out in a study of blood T cell repertoires in COVID-19 (dated by TCRdb to about 2020). About the study as a whole: Samples from collaborators originated in the United States, Italy and Spain and spanned both the acute and convalescent phases of COVID-19. The material from the prospective study consisted of cDNA or gDNA derived from T cells, B-cell-depleted T cells, or PBMCs. Subjects who had been exposed to COVID-19, were actively infected with it, or had recovered from it provided the deeply sampled blood TCRbeta repertoires that made up the dataset. The repertoires were released in a freely available public database intended as a resource for research on the immune response to SARS-CoV-2. The samples were drawn from two sources: the first 160 participants of the ongoing ImmuneRACE study, and fewer than 1,500 subjects contributed by 6 global collaborators. Sample metadata almost always included a de-identified subject ID, COVID-19 status, age in years and sex. HLA class I and class II types, where available, came from metadata supplied by the sample provider rather than from assay-based typing.

The immunoSEQ Assay, a bias-controlled multiplex PCR, was used to amplify TCRbeta CDR3 regions from genomic DNA. In the original analysis: The number of nucleated cells in each sample was estimated by amplification of reference gene primers within the assay. Sequence reads were collapsed and filtered to measure the absolute abundance of every unique TCRbeta CDR3 rearrangement. For each sample, productive Simpson clonality was calculated by taking the square root of Simpson's diversity index across productive rearrangements. The table was pulled from immuneACCESS by TCRdb, which kept in-frame rearrangements only. Such tables lose some clones; where checked, under half of the loss comes from unresolved V genes, and the rest has no known cause. V and J calls and clone size are those listed in that table; D and trimming were worked out from the DNA. This sample holds about 80,000 clones; around 88% were observed only once. Around 7.3% of the sample belongs to the ten largest clones.

As to this clone: No antigen is known for it. The record has no base qualities; no much larger clone is one base away.

General findings and caveats noted by the study authors: Clinical and demographic metadata were provided uncurated, with the amount varying by source and participant.

Each collaborating institution followed its own protocols to collect whole blood in K2EDTA tubes. For TCRbeta analysis, collaborator samples were shipped as frozen whole blood, as isolated PBMCs, or as DNA extracted from either sample type. Trimming leaves V shorter by 5 bases and J shorter by 3 bases, with the junction holding 7 bases beyond the gene matches. The CDR3 measures 14 amino acids from cysteine to phenylalanine. The retained sequence is limited to the CDR3, 42 bases, with the frame set at the first base. The germline V gene gives CDR1 as SGHTA and CDR2 as FQGNSA. The sample comprised peripheral blood. The receptor comes from a woman aged 80 or over with acute or convalescent COVID-19. Recombination joined TRBV7-2 with TRBJ2-7; TRBD2 aligns with 7 central bases. The sequenced DNA is TGTGCCAGCAGCGGCCGGGGGGTAAGCTACGAGCAGTACTTC. Its translation is CASSGRGVSYEQYF.